This T cell receptor beta chain was retrieved from a study of cytomegalovirus exposure and HLA in healthy donors (dated by TCRdb to 2017 to 2019). About the investigation overall: An earlier analysis of 587 of the donors reported under 300 Gb of sequence data and 117 million unique TCR beta sequences obtained from some 170 million T cells. About 300 gigabases of sequencing data and approximately 84 million unique TCR sequences were included in an early release covering 550 to 800 HLA-typed donors. A handful of DR-DQ haplotypes were handled as single units for association and clustering because linkage in the cohort was strong. A separate validation cohort of 100 to 150 different subjects was used in addition to the roughly 700-subject first cohort. Typing coverage varied by locus: roughly 629-640 donors for A, B, C, DRB1 and DQB1; 522 for DQA1; 600 to 610 for DPA1; approximately 470 for DPB1. HLA typing included class I and class II loci at four-digit resolution. The later analysis used no new phenotypic data to find candidate immune exposures, relying instead on TCR beta sequences and their occurrence across donors. High-throughput TCR immunosequencing, statistical association of individual TCRs with disease status, and machine learning were combined to predict cytomegalovirus infection status. Across 300 to 500 genotyped donors of the cohort, an average of roughly 250,000 unique TCR beta nucleotide sequences per donor were sequenced, and roughly 17% of those sequences were non-productive. All discovery cohort repertoires had been generated on a single sequencing platform. The T cell repertoires of about 700 subjects were profiled by immunosequencing and related to cytomegalovirus serostatus. To decide whether each TCR beta V gene segment behaved as functional or pseudogenic, an earlier analysis of some 600 of the donors relied on high-throughput TCR beta sequencing. Donor age, sex, ethnicity and CMV serostatus were compiled alongside the repertoire data. Of the 300 to 450 genotyped donors, about 80% fell in the genetic ancestry cluster associated with self-reported Caucasian donors. The study aimed to test whether signatures of past pathogen exposure could be identified by cataloging public T cell receptors. A later genetic analysis took genome-wide SNP genotypes for 398 of the 666 donors and used that subset as a discovery cohort. To study patterns of TCR occurrence, a later analysis re-analyzed previously published TCR beta repertoires from 500 to 850 donors and added high-resolution HLA genotyping.

The cohort consisted of approximately 690 healthy bone marrow donors. At the time of sampling, all cohort members were nominally healthy, though unrecorded immune exposures were likely present. The donor tested CMV seronegative and was one of the 352 seronegative cohort members. A peripheral blood sample was collected from each donor, and TCR beta sequencing was performed on peripheral blood mononuclear cells. Genomic DNA was extracted from the blood cell samples with the Qiagen DNeasy Blood Extraction Kit. With regard to this clone: Its antigen specificity is not known. Nothing much larger sits one base from this clone, and base qualities are not available.

Study-wide findings and limitations: In a later genetic analysis, fewer N-insertions in productive TCRs were reported among donors in an Asian-associated ancestry cluster than the roughly 700-donor mean. A later genetic analysis associated a missense DCLRE1C variant with V-gene and J-gene trimming of TCR beta chains, and an independent cohort replicated the association. In an earlier analysis of about 550 of the donors, most TCR beta V segments were observed in productive rearrangements about 87% or about 30% of the time, broadly matching IMGT annotations. The study gave a list of about 160 TCR beta chains associated with cytomegalovirus. Most TCR sequences were observed very rarely across donors, whereas some public TCRs were present in many individuals. A cluster of highly shared sequence variants was judged likely to be a technical artifact of the sequencing pipeline. In both the original and validation cohorts, the classifier was reported to diagnose cytomegalovirus status with high specificity and sensitivity. Only TCR beta chains were sequenced in this cohort, and the absence of alpha or paired-chain data limited detectable features. In a later analysis, TCR association rates were found to vary across HLA loci, with the most associated TCRs seen for DRB1 alleles and the fewest for HLA-C alleles. A later analysis found that most CMV-associated TCR beta chains appeared HLA-restricted, with HLA associations seemingly driven largely by CMV exposure. Presence/absence analyses assumed roughly uniform sequencing depth across donors, an assumption that may not hold. Some IMGT-functional V segments, including TRBV6-2 and TRBV6-3, could not be told apart with the 87-base-pair reads, so those segments were excluded. CMV serostatus was the only immune exposure information available for the cohort. When HLA alleles, especially DR and DQ, strongly co-occurred, attributing TCR associations to individual alleles was difficult. According to the authors, the approach could potentially be generalized to other disease states and immunological phenotypes. Three of the identified cytomegalovirus-associated TCR beta chains were confirmed in vitro to be specific for cytomegalovirus antigens. Linkage disequilibrium might explain the correlated functional status among segregating V segments, but an unknown experimental factor could not be excluded. Because some donors lacked HLA typing at each locus, the association tests relied only on the typed subset. Approximately 18 rarely observed V segments, including chromosome 9 orphons, were excluded from the earlier analysis of about 600 of the donors because counts were too low. A further reported finding was that TCR beta sequences accurately predicted the HLA-A and HLA-B alleles for most subjects in the first cohort. In a later analysis, 15,000 to 20,000 TCR beta sequences were associated with specific HLA alleles at a false discovery rate of 0.05. In a later analysis, several top co-occurrence clusters were reported to appear linked to parvovirus B19, influenza, CMV and Epstein-Barr virus. Compared with equally common non-associated chains, HLA-associated TCR beta chains in a later analysis were more clonally expanded and had lower generation probabilities.

Libraries were made using the immunoSEQ multiplex PCR assay. The multiplex PCR relied on a mix of 60 forward primers for TCR Vbeta segments and 13 reverse primers for TCR Jbeta segments. A multiplex PCR assay on genomic DNA amplified the CDR3 region of rearranged TCR beta genes. The amplified TCR beta libraries were sequenced on the Illumina HiSeq System as 87-base-pair reads. Regarding the original processing steps: In a later analysis, 70 million to 95 million unique TCR beta chains were counted across the approximately 640 repertoires, and some 10 million of these chains were shared by at least two donors. To remove PCR and sequencing errors, raw reads were error-corrected and collapsed into unique sequences using a nearest-neighbor algorithm that merged closely related sequences. Alignment of CDR3 sequences to IMGT reference sequences was used to assign V, D and J gene segments. For a sequence to be retained, a match of at least six nucleotides was required to both a V gene segment and a J gene segment. Rearrangements were classified as productive when the CDR3 lacked stop codons and remained in frame with V and J, and all other rearrangements were classified as non-productive. CDR3 was defined according to IMGT convention as the region running from the second conserved V-encoded cysteine to the conserved J-encoded phenylalanine. The earlier analysis of about 560 of the donors excluded any sequence lacking an unambiguous match to a single V gene segment. In an earlier analysis of approximately 500 of the donors, a V segment was called functional when productive rearrangements were above 56.7%, and segregating when the standard deviation between donors exceeded 5%. A statistical classification framework was built to diagnose cytomegalovirus status from the catalog of TCR beta chain sequences. In a later analysis, V and J genes were assigned by comparing TCR nucleotide sequences against IMGT/GENE-DB human TR gene sequences. The TCRdist pipeline was used in a later analysis to assign CDR3 sequences and most-parsimonious VDJ recombination scenarios. A later analysis defined each TCR beta chain by its CDR3 amino acid sequence plus V-gene family, and excluded reads lacking a unique V-gene family. In a later analysis, 550 to 650 highly shared, low-generation-probability nucleotide sequences were removed to address suspected cross-contamination and a sequencing artifact. In a later analysis, a clonal expansion index for each public chain was calculated from normalized within-repertoire ranks of inferred template counts. Generation probabilities in a later analysis came from a VDJ recombination model fitted to out-of-frame rearrangements, and those results were checked against IGoR. Hypergeometric tests were used in a later analysis to score TCR-TCR, TCR-HLA and TCR-CMV co-occurrence, with a repertoire-size bias correction applied to the TCR pairs. A later analysis estimated false discovery rates by permuting HLA or CMV assignments 20 times. In a later analysis, co-occurring TCRs were grouped using DBSCAN, and TCRdist sequence similarity was added for clustering within HLA-allele-positive subsets. Repertoires with fewer than 30,000 or more than 120,000 public chains were left out of co-occurrence clustering, as were five repertoires with anomalous nucleotide sharing. TCRdb's version of the immuneACCESS table is confined to in-frame rearrangements and falls short of the full clone set. An unresolved V gene accounts for under half of the shortfall where checked; the remainder is of unknown origin. The V and J calls and clone size were taken over from that table, and D and trimming were inferred from the DNA. This sample gives 75,000 to 95,000 clones in total; about four fifths of them show up just once. The ten most abundant clones make up about 2.1% of the sample.

The CDR3 sequence holds 13 residues, the cysteine and phenylalanine included. Only the CDR3 region is kept as DNA, spanning 39 bases read in frame from base 1. A distance of 9 bases separates the germline ends of V and J, which lose 6 bases and 1 base respectively. CDR1 and CDR2, per the germline V gene (reference sequence), are WNHNN and SYGVQD. The chain employs TRBV10-1 and TRBJ1-1; perhaps TRBD1 is the D gene, with 6 bases matching. Sequencing was carried out using PBMCs. This TCR was sampled from a man aged 18 to 30 in good health and CMV-seronegative. In nucleotides, the sequence is TGCGCCAGCAGGAAGACAGGGAACACTGAAGCTTTCTTT. Translated, this is CASRKTGNTEAFF.